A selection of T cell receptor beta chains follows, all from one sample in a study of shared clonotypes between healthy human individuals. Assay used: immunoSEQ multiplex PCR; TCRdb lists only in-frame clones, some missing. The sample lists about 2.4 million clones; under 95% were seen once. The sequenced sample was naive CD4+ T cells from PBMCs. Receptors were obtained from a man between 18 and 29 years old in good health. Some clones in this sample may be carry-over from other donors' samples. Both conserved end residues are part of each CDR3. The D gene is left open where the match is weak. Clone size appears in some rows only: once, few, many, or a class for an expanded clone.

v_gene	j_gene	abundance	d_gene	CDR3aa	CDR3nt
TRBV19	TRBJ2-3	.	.	CASRDSGGTDTQYF	TGTGCCAGTAGAGATTCCGGGGGAACAGATACGCAGTATTTT
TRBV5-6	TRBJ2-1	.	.	CASSIPLLSSYNEQFF	TGTGCCAGCAGCATACCACTCCTTAGCTCCTACAATGAGCAGTTCTTC
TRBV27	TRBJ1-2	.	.	CASSSSSGFYGYTF	TGTGCCAGCAGTTCCTCCTCAGGGTTTTATGGCTACACCTTC
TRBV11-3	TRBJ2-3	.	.	CASSLRSGTDTQYF	TGTGCCAGCAGCTTACGATCTGGGACAGATACGCAGTATTTT
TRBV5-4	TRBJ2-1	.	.	CASSLAPLELGDEQFF	TGTGCCAGCAGCCTGGCCCCTCTAGAATTGGGCGATGAGCAGTTCTTC
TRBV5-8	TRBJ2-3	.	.	CASSLERGMGTDTQYF	TGTGCCAGCAGCTTGGAACGGGGAATGGGGACAGATACGCAGTATTTT
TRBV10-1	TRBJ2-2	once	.	CASSESTRGPPGDTGELFF	TGCGCCAGCAGTGAGTCGACTCGGGGGCCCCCCGGGGACACCGGGGAGCTGTTTTTT
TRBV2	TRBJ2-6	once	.	CASSLQGFAGANVLTF	TGTGCCAGCAGCCTTCAGGGTTTTGCTGGGGCCAACGTCCTGACTTTC
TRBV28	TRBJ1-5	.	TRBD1	CASSRSRRGPYDTPSFNQPQHF	TGTGCCAGCAGCCGATCCCGCAGGGGGCCCTACGACACCCCCTCGTTTAATCAGCCCCAGCATTTT
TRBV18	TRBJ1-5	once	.	CASSPGHQPQHF	TGTGCCAGCTCACCAGGGCATCAGCCCCAGCATTTT
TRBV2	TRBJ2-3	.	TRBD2	CASSVAGGTLNTQYF	TGTGCCAGCAGTGTTGCGGGAGGAACTTTAAATACGCAGTATTTT
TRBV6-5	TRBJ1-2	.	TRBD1	CASSDRGLGYGYTF	TGTGCCAGCAGTGACAGGGGGCTCGGCTATGGCTACACCTTC
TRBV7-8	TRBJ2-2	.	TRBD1	CASSLPTGSTGELFF	TGTGCCAGCAGCTTACCGACAGGGAGCACCGGGGAGCTGTTTTTT
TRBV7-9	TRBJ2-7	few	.	CASSPVLDQYF	TGTGCCAGCAGCCCAGTCTTGGACCAGTACTTC
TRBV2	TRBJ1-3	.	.	CASSEGGAGNTIYF	TGTGCCAGCAGTGAGGGGGGTGCAGGAAACACCATATATTTT
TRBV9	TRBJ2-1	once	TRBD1	CASSTTGGFEQFF	TGTGCCAGCAGCACGACAGGGGGGTTTGAGCAGTTCTTC
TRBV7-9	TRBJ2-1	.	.	CASSLDRRSPYNEQFF	TGTGCCAGCAGCTTAGATCGGAGGTCCCCCTACAATGAGCAGTTCTTC
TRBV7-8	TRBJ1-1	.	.	CASSSWRSEAFF	TGTGCCAGCAGCTCCTGGAGGTCTGAAGCTTTCTTT
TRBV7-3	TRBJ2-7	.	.	CASSPQGGYEQYF	TGTGCCAGCAGCCCCCAGGGGGGTTACGAGCAGTACTTC
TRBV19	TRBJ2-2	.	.	CASSISWAGELFF	TGTGCCAGTAGTATCTCCTGGGCCGGGGAGCTGTTTTTT
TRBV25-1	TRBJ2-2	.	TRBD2	CASSEAGSAGEGELFF	TGTGCCAGCAGTGAGGCTGGATCGGCGGGGGAGGGGGAGCTGTTTTTT
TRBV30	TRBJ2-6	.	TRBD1	CAWGTGGKDSGANVLTF	TGTGCCTGGGGGACAGGGGGTAAAGACTCTGGGGCCAACGTCCTGACTTTC